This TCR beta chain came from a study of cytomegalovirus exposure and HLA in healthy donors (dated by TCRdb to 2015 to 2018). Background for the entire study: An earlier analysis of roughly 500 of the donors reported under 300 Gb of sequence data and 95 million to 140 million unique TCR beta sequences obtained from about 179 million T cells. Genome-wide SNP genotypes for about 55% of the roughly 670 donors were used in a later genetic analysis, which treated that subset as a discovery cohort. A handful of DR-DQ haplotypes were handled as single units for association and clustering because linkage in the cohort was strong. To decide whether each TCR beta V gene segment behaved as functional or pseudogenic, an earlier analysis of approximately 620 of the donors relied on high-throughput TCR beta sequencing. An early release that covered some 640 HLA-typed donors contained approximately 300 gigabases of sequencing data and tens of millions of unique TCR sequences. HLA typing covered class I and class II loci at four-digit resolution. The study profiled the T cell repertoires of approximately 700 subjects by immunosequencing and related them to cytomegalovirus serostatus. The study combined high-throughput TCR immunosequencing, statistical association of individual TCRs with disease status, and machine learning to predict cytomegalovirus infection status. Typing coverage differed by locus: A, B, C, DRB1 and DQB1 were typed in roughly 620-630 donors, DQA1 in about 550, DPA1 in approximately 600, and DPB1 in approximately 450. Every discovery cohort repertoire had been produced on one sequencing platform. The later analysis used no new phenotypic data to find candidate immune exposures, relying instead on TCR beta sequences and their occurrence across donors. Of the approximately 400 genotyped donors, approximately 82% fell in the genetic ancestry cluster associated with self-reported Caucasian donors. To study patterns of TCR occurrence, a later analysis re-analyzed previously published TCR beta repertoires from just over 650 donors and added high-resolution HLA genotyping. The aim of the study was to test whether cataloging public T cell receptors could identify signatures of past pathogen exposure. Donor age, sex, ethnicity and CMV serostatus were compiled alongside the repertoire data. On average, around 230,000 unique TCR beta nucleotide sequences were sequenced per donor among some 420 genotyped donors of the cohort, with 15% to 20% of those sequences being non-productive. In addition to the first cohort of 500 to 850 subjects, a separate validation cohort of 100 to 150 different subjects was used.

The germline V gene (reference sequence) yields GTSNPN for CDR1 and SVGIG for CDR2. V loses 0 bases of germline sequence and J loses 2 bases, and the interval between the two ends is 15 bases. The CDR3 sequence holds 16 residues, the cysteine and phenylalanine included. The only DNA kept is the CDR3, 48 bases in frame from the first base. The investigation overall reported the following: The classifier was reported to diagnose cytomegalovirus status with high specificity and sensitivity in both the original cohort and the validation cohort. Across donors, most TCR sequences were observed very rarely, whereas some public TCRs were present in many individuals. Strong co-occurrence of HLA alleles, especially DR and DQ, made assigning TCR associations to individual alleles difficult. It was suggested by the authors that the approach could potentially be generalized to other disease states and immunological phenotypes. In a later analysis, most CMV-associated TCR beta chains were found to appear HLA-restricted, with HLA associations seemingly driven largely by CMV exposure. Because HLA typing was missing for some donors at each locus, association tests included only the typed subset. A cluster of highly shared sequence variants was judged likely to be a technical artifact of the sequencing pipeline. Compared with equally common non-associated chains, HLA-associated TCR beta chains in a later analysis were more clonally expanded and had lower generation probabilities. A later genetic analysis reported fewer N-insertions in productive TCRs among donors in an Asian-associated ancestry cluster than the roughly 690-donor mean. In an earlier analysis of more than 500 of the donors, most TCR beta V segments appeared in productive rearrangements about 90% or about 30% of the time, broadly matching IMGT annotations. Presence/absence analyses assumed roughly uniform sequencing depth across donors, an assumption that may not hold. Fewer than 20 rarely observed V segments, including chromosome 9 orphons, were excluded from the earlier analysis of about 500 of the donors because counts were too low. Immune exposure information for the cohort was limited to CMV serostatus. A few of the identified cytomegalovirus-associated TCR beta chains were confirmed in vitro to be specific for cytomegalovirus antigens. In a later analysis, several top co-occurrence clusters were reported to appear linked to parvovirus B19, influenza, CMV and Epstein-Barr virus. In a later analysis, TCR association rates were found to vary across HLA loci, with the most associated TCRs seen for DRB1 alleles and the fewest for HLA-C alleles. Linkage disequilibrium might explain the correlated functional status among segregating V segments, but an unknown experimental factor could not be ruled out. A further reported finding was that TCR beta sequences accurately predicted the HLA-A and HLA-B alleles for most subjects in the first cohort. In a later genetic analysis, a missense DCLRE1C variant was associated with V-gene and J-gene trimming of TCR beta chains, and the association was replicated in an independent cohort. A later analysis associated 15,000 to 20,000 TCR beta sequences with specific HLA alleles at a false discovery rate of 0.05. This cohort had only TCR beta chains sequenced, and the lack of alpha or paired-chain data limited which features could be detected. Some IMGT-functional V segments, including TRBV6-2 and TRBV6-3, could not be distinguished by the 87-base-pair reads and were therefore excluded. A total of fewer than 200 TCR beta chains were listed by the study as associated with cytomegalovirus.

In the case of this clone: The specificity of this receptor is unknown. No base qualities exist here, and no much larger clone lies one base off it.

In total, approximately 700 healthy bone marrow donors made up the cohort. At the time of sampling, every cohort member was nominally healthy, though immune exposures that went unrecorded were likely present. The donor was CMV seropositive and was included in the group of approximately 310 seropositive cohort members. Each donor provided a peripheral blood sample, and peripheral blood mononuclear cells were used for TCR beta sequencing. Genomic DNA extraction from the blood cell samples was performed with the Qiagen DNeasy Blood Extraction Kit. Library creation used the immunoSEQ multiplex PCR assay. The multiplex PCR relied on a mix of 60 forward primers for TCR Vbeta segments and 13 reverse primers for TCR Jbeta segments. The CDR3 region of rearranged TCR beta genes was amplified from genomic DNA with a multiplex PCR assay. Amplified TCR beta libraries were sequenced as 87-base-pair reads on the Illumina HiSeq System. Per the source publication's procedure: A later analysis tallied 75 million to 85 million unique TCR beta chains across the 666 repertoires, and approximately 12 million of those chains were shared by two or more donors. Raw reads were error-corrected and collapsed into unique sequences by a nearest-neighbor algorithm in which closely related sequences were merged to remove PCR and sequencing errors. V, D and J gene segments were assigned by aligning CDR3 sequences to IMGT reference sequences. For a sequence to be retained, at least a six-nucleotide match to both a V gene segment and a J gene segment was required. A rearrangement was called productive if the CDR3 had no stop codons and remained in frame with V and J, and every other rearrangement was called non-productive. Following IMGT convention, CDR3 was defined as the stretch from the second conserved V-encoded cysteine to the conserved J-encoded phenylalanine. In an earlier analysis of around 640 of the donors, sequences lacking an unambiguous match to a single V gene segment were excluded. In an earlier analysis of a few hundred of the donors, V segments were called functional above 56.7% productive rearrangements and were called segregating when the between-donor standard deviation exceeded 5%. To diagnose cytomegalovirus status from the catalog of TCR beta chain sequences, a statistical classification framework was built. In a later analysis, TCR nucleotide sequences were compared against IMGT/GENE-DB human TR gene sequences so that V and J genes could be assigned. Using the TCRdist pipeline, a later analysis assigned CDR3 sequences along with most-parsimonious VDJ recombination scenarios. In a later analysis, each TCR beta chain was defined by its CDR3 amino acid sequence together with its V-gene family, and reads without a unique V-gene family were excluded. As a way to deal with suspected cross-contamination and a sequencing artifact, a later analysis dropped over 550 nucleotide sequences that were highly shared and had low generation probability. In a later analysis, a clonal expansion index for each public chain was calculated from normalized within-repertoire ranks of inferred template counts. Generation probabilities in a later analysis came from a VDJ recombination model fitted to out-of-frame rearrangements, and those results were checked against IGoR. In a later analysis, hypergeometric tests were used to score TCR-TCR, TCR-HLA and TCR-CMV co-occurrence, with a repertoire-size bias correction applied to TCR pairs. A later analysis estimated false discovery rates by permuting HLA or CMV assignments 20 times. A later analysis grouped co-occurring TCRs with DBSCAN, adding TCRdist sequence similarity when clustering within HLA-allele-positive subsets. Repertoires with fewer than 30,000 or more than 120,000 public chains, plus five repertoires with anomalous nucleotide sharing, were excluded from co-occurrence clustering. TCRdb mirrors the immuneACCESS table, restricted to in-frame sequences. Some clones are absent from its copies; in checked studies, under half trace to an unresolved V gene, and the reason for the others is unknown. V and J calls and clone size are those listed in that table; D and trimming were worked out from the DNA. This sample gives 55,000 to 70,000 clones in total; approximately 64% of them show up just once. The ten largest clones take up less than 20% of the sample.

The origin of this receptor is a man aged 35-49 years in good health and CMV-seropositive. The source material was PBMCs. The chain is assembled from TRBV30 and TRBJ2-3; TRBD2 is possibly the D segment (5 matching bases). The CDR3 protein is CAWSVWRLGDTDTQYF. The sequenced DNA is TGTGCCTGGAGTGTATGGCGGCTCGGGGACACAGATACGCAGTATTTT.